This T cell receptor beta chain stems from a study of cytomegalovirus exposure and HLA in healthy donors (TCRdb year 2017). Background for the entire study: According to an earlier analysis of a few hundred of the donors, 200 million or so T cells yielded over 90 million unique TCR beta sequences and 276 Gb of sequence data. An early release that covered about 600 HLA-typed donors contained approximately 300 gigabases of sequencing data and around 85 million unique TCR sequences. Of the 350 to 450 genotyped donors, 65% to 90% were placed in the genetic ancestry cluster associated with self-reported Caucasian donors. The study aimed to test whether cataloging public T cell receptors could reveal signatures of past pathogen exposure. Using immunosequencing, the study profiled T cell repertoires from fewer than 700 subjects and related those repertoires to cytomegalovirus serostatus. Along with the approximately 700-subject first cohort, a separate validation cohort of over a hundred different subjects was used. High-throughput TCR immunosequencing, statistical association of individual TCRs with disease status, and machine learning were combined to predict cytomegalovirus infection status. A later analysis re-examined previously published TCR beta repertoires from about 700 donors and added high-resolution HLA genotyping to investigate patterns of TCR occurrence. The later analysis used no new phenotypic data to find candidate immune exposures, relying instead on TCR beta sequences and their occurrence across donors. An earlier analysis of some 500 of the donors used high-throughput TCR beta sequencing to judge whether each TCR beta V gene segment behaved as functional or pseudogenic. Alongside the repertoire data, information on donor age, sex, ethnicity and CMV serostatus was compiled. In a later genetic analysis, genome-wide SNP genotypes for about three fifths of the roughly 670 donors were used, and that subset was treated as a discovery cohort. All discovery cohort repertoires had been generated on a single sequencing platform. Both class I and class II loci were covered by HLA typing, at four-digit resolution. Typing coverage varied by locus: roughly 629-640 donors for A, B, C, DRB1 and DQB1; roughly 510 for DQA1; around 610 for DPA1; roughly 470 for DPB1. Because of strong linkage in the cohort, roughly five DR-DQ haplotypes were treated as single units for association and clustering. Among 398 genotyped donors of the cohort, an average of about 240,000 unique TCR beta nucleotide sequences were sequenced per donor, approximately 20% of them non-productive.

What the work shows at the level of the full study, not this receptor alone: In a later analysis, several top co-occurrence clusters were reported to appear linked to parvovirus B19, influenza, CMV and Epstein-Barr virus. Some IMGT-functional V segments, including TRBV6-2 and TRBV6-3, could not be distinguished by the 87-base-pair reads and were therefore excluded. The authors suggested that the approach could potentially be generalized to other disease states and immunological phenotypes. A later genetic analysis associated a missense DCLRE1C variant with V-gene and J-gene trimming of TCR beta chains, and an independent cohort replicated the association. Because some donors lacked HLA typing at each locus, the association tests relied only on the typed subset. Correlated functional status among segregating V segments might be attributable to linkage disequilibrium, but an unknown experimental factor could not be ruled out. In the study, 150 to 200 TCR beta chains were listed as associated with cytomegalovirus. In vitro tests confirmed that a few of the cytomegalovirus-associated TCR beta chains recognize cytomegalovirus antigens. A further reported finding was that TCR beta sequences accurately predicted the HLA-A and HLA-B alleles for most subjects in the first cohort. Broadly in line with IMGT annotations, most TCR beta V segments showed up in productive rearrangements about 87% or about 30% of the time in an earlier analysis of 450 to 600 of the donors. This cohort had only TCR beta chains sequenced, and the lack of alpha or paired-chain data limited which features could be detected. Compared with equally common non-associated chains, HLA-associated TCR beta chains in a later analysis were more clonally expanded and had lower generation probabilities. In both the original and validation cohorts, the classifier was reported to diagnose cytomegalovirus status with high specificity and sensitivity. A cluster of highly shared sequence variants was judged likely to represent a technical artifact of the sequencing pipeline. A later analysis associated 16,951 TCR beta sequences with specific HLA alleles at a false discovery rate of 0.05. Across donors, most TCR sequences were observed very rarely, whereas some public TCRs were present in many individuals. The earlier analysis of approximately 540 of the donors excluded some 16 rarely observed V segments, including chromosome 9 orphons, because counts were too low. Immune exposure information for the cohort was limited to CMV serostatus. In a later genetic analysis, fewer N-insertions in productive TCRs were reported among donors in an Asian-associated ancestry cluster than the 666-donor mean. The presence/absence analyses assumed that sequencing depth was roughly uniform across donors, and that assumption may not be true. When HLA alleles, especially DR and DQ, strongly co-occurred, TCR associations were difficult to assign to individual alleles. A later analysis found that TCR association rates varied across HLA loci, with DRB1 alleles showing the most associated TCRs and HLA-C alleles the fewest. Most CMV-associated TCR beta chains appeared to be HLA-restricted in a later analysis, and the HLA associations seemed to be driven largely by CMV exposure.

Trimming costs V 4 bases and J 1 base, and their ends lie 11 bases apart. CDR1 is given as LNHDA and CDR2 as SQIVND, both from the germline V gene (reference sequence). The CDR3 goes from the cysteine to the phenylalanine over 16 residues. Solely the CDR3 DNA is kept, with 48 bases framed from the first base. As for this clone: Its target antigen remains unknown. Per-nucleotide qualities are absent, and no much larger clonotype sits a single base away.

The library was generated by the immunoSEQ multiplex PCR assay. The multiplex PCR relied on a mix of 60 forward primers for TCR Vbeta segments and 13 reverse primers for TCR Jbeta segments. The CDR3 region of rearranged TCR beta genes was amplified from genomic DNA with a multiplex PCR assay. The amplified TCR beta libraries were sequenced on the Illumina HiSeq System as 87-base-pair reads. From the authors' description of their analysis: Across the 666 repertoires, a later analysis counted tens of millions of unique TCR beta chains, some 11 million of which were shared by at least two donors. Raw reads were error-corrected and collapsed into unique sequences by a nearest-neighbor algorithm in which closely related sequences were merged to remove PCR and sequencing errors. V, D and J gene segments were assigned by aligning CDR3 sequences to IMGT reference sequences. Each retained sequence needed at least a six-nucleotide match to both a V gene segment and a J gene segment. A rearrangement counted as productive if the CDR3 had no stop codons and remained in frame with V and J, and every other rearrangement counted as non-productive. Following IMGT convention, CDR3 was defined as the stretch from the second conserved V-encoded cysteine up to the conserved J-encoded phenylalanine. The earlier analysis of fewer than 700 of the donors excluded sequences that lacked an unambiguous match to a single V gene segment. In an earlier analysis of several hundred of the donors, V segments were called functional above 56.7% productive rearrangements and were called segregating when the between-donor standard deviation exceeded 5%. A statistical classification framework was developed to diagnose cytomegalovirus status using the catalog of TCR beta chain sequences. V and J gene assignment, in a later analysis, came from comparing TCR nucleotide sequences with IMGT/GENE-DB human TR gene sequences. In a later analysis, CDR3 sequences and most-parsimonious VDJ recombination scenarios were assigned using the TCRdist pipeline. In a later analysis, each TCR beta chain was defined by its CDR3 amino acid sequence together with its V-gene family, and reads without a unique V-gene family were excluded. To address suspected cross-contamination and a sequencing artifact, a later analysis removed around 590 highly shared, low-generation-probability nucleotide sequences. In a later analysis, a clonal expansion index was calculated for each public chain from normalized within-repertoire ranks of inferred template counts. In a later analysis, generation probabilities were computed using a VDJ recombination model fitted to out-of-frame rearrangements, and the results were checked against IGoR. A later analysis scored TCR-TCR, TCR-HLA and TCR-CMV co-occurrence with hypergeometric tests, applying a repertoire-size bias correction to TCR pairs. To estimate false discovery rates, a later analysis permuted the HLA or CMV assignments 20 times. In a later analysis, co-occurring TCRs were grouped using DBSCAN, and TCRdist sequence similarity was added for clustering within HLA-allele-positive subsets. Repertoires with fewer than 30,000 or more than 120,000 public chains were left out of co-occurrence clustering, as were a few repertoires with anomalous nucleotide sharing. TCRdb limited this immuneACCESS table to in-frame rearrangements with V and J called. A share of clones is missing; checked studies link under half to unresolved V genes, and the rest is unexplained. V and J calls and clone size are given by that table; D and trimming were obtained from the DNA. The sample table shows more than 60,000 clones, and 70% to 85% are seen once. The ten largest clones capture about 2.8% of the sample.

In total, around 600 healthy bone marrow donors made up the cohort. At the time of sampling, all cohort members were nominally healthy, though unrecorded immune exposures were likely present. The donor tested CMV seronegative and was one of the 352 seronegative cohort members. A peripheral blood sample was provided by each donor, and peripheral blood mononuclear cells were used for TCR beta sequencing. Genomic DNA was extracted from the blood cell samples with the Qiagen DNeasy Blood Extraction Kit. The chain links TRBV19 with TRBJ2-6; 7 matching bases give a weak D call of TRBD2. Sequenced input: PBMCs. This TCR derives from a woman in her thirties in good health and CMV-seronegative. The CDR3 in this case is CASSTGGRSGANVLTF. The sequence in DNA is TGTGCCAGTAGTACCGGGGGGCGTTCTGGGGCCAACGTCCTGACTTTC.